These 12 T cell receptor beta chains came from one sample sequenced in a study of control samples from healthy donors and cancer patients. Clones were read by immunoSEQ multiplex PCR, and TCRdb kept only the in-frame ones, dropping some. This table has about 94,000 clones, 90% appearing once. What was sequenced was blood. These receptors all come from a woman aged 18-30 years in good health.

CDR3 in amino acids: CASSQGWGRGDVEQYF. The DNA of the CDR3 is TGCGCCAGCAGCCAAGGATGGGGCAGGGGAGACGTCGAGCAGTACTTC. This chain connects TRBV4-1 to TRBJ2-7; a weak D match, TRBD1 (6 bases). The length of the CDR3 is 16 residues. Germline CDR1 reads MGHRA; CDR2 reads YSYEKL. Between the trimmed V and J ends, which lost 1 base and 6 bases, there was a span of 19 bases.

This clone showed up just a few times. The CDR3 here is CASSWRDRGGNGYTF. The CDR3 nucleotides are TGTGCCAGCAGCTGGCGGGACAGGGGCGGTAATGGCTACACCTTC. This chain uses TRBV5-6 with TRBJ1-2, with 10 bases fitting TRBD1. The J segment lost 6 bases and the V segment lost 3 bases, leaving 8 bases of the junction unmatched. This CDR3 is built from 15 residues. From germline, CDR1 is SGHDT and CDR2 YYEEEE.

V and J are TRBV27 and TRBJ1-1; no reliable D call. Between the trimmed V and J ends, which lost 8 bases and 1 base, there was a span of 11 bases. The germline V gene encodes CDR1 MNHEY and CDR2 SMNVEV (reference sequence). The CDR3 contains 13 residues. The CDR3 loop reads CASGRTENTEAFF. As DNA, the CDR3 is TGTGCCAGCGGACGAACAGAGAACACTGAAGCTTTCTTT.

The rearrangement uses TRBV2 and TRBJ1-2; 8 bases are a match to TRBD1. The germline V gene has CDR1 SNHLY and CDR2 FYNNEI. The V and J ends lost 0 bases and 3 bases, in that order; junction bases with no gene match: 6. CDR3 length: 16 residues. The CDR3 bases are TGTGCCAGCAGTGAAGCGGGCAGGGGGCTGGACTATGGCTACACCTTC. This gives the protein CASSEAGRGLDYGYTF.

The genes are TRBV6-1 and TRBJ1-1, with D perhaps TRBD1 (6 bases). V was clipped by 3 bases and J by 0 bases, with 23 bases between them. Germline CDR1 is MNHNS and CDR2 is SASEGT. This CDR3 contains 19 residues. In DNA, the CDR3 is TGTGCCAGCAGTGAGTTCCTGGGGGCGACAGTAGGCATGAACACTGAAGCTTTCTTT. Residues: CASSEFLGATVGMNTEAFF.

The chain recombines TRBV7-2 with TRBJ1-2; D gene uncertain. Germline V CDR1 and CDR2: SGHTA, FQGNSA. CDR3 length equals 14 residues. Trimming removed 5 bases at V and 3 bases at J, with 13 bases between. The CDR3 sequence: CASSDPGDHYGYTF. The CDR3 DNA is TGTGCCAGCAGCGATCCCGGAGATCACTATGGCTACACCTTC.

The CDR3 region has the DNA TGTGCCAGCAGTTACCCACACGGACAGTTGAACACTGAAGCTTTCTTT. This sequence encodes CASSYPHGQLNTEAFF. The J gene is TRBJ1-1, the V gene TRBV6-2 or TRBV6-3; tentatively, D is TRBD1 (6 bases). Germline CDR1 reads MNHEY; CDR2 reads SVGEGT. Trimming removed 2 bases from V and 0 bases from J, with 13 bases in between. This CDR3 comprises 16 residues.

The J gene is TRBJ2-7, the V gene TRBV21-1; the listed D gene, TRBD1, was not tested against the DNA. TRBV21-1 is marked as a pseudogene. This CDR3 spans 9 amino acids. For the CDR3, the DNA is TGTGCCAAGGGGTACGAGCAGTACTTC. This gives the protein CAKGYEQYF.

With respect to this clone: This sample also contains other DNA sequences that code for the same CDR3. The chain combines TRBV7-2 with TRBJ1-2; no clear D gene. V gave up 3 bases and J gave up 2 bases, with 7 bases separating them. The CDR3 is 13 residues long. Germline V gives CDR1 SGHTA, CDR2 FQGNSA. The CDR3 region has the DNA TGTGCCAGCAGCTTGGCCGGGAACTATGGCTACACCTTC. Encoded protein: CASSLAGNYGYTF.

The genes are TRBV7-8 and TRBJ2-3; 10 bases fit TRBD2. After removal of 5 bases from V and 4 bases from J, the junction contained 3 bases not matched to a gene. Germline V CDR1 and CDR2: SGHVS, FQNEAQ. This CDR3 region has 14 residues. The CDR3 bases are TGTGCCAGCAGCCTTGGACTAGCGGCAGATACGCAGTATTTT. This translates into CASSLGLAADTQYF.

V and J are TRBV5-6 and TRBJ1-3; no reliable D call. The germline V gene encodes CDR1 SGHDT and CDR2 YYEEEE. The CDR3 contains 13 residues. Trimming left V 4 bases short and J 4 bases short, with 9 bases between. CDR3 region: CASSRPSGNTIYF. The DNA for the CDR3 is TGTGCCAGCAGCCGCCCATCCGGAAACACCATATATTTT.

The chain uses TRBV24-1 and TRBJ1-2; D not certain. This CDR3 spans 12 amino acids. Per germline, CDR1 KGHDR and CDR2 SFDVKD. Trimming took 5 bases from V and 2 from J, leaving 5 bases between them. The CDR3 loop is CATSVGNYGYTF. CDR3 sequence (DNA): TGTGCCACCAGTGTAGGGAACTATGGCTACACCTTC.